The 14 T cell receptor beta chains presented below share a single source sample, sequenced in a study of graft-versus-host responses after intestinal transplantation. Generated by immunoSEQ multiplex PCR, the TCRdb table keeps only in-frame clones and is missing some. The profile shows 90,000 to 150,000 clones, 85% to 95% of them singletons. Their cognate antigens are unknown. Sample: unstimulated CD8+ T cells sorted from spleen or lymph node cells, taken before intestinal transplant. The source of these receptors is a human donor who received an intestinal transplant.

The V and J genes are TRBV6-6 and TRBJ1-2; D remains unclear. The CDR3 loop spans 15 amino acids. CDR1 is MNHNY, CDR2 SVGAGI, per germline (reference sequence). Trimming took 0 bases from V and 5 from J, leaving 13 bases between them. CDR3 DNA: TGTGCCAGCAGTTACTCGATGGGGAGGGCGTATGGCTACACCTTC. This codes for CASSYSMGRAYGYTF.

This chain connects TRBV4-2 to TRBJ1-5; D uncertain. V gave up 0 bases and J gave up 3 bases, with 9 bases separating them. The V gene's germline CDR1 is LGHNA and CDR2 YNFKEQ. CDR3 size: 15 residues. The CDR3 DNA is TGTGCCAGCAGCCAAGATGGCGGTTACAATCAGCCCCAGCATTTT. As protein: CASSQDGGYNQPQHF.

The chain couples TRBV15 to TRBJ2-7; no clear D gene. Trimming took off 0 bases at V and 3 bases at J, with 9 bases between the two ends. Germline V CDR1 and CDR2: LNHNV, YYDKDF (reference sequence). The CDR3 sequence is 14 residues long. The CDR3 is CATSRDNDRYEQYF. The CDR3, as DNA: TGTGCCACCAGCAGAGATAACGATCGCTACGAGCAGTACTTC.

The chain couples TRBV30 to TRBJ2-3, with D perhaps assigned TRBD1 or TRBD2 (5 bases each). This CDR3 contains 15 residues. The V end lost 5 bases, the J end lost 1 base, and 16 bases lay between the germline ends. CDR1 is GTSNPN, CDR2 SVGIG, per germline (reference sequence). The chain's CDR3 is CAWDRWGSGTDTQYF. The CDR3 DNA reads as TGTGCCTGGGACCGATGGGGGAGTGGCACAGATACGCAGTATTTT.

This clone has only one observation. This chain joins TRBV4-2 and TRBJ2-2; tentative D call: TRBD1 (5 bases). The V end was cut by 3 bases, the J end by 3 bases, with 11 bases between. Germline V gene lookup returns CDR1 LGHNA and CDR2 YNFKEQ. The CDR3 has 15 amino acids. The CDR3 loop reads CASSQMGPDTGELFF. CDR3 coding DNA: TGTGCCAGCAGCCAGATGGGGCCCGACACCGGGGAGCTGTTTTTT.

This chain connects TRBV4-3 to TRBJ1-2, with D perhaps matching TRBD1 (5 bases). V was pared by 0 bases and J by 3 bases, with 11 bases between. The CDR3 covers 15 residues. Per the germline V gene, CDR1 is LGHNA and CDR2 is YSLEER. CDR3 loop: CASSQDWGDDYGYTF. The DNA of the CDR3 is TGCGCCAGCAGCCAAGACTGGGGGGATGACTATGGCTACACCTTC.

The chain couples TRBV7-3 to TRBJ2-2; D perhaps matches TRBD1 (5 bases). The CDR3 is 15 amino acids. Germline V gene sequence: CDR1 SGHTA, CDR2 FQGTGA. The V and J ends lost 5 bases and 5 bases respectively, with 15 bases between them. CDR3 sequence: CASSPARAPTGELFF. CDR3 DNA: TGTGCCAGCAGCCCCGCCAGGGCCCCTACCGGGGAGCTGTTTTTT.

This sequence joins TRBV15 and TRBJ1-5; no reliable D call. Germline loops: CDR1 LNHNV, CDR2 YYDKDF (reference sequence). The CDR3 runs to 16 residues. The V and J ends lost 3 bases and 2 bases respectively, with 14 bases between them. CDR3 loop: CATSSESQDRNQPQHF. CDR3 nucleotides: TGTGCCACCAGCAGCGAATCACAAGACCGCAATCAGCCCCAGCATTTT.

The chain is built from TRBV7-3 and TRBJ2-1; TRBD2 might be the D (6 bases). CDR3 length: 14 amino acids. Germline V gene lookup returns CDR1 SGHTA and CDR2 FQGTGA. Trimming pared 2 bases from V and 7 bases from J, leaving 12 bases between. The CDR3 here is CASSLPGRRNEQFF. The DNA of the CDR3 is TGTGCCAGCAGCTTACCCGGGAGAAGGAATGAGCAGTTCTTC.

The chain uses TRBV5-5 and TRBJ1-1; TRBD1 might be the D (6 bases). The CDR3 is made up of 14 amino acids. Germline lookup yields CDR1 SGHKS and CDR2 YYEKEE (reference sequence). V dropped 4 bases and J dropped 6 bases, with 16 bases sitting between them. CDR3 loop: CASSPWEGHPEAFF. CDR3 DNA sequence: TGTGCCAGCAGCCCCTGGGAGGGACACCCTGAAGCTTTCTTT.

Comments on this clone: This specimen includes other DNA sequences encoding the same CDR3. This chain uses TRBV9 with TRBJ1-2; perhaps TRBD1 as D (5 bases). The V gene lost 0 bases and the J gene lost 4 bases, with 7 bases spanning the gap. The CDR3 is 13 residues long. Germline lookup yields CDR1 SGDLS and CDR2 YYNGEE. CDR3 coding DNA: TGTGCCAGCAGCGTAGGGGACTCCTATGGCTACACCTTC. This codes for CASSVGDSYGYTF.

V usage is TRBV19 and J usage is TRBJ2-5; TRBD2 might be the D (6 bases). Trimming stripped 3 bases from V and 2 bases from J, with 10 bases between. Germline values: CDR1 LNHDA, CDR2 SQIVND (reference sequence). The CDR3 loop spans 14 amino acids. CDR3 nucleotide sequence: TGTGCCAGTAGTATCAATAGCGGACAAGAGACCCAGTACTTC. As protein: CASSINSGQETQYF.

In its sample, this clone was seen a few times. J is TRBJ2-3 and V is TRBV4-3; D is uncertain. This CDR3 comprises 11 residues. Trimming removed 1 base at V and 6 bases at J, with 2 bases between. Germline V gene sequence: CDR1 LGHNA, CDR2 YSLEER. The CDR3 bases are TGCGCCAGCAGCCAAGGTGATACGCAGTATTTT. It is translated as CASSQGDTQYF.

This clone was seen once. CDR3 in amino acids: CASSSSTKGQPQHF. In nucleotides, the CDR3 is TGTGCCAGCAGCTCCTCGACCAAAGGTCAGCCCCAGCATTTT. This chain uses TRBV13 with TRBJ1-5; D remains unclear. Trimming took 4 bases from V and 6 from J, leaving 13 bases between them. The CDR3 has 14 residues. CDR1 PRHDT and CDR2 FYEKMQ come from the germline V gene (reference sequence). Filled out from reference TRBV13 and TRBJ1-5, the complete variable domain reads AAGVIQSPRHLIKEKRETATLKCYPIPRHDTVYWYQQGPGQDPQFLISFYEKMQSDKGSIPDRFSAQQFSDYHSELNMSSLELGDSALYFCASSSSTKGQPQHFGDGTRLSIL.